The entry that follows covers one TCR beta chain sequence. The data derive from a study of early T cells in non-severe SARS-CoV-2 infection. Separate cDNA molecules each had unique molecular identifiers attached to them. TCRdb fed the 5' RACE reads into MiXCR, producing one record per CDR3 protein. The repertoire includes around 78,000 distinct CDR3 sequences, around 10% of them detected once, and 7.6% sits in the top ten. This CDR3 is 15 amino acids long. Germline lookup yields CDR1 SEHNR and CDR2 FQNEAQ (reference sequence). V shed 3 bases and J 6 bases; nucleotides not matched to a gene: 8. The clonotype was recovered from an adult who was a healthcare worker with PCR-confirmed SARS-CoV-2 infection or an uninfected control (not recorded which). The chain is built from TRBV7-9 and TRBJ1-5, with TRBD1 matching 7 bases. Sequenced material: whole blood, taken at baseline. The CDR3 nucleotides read TGTGCCAGCAGCTTTAGTGGGCAGGGGGGTCAGCCCCAGCATTTT. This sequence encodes CASSFSGQGGQPQHF.